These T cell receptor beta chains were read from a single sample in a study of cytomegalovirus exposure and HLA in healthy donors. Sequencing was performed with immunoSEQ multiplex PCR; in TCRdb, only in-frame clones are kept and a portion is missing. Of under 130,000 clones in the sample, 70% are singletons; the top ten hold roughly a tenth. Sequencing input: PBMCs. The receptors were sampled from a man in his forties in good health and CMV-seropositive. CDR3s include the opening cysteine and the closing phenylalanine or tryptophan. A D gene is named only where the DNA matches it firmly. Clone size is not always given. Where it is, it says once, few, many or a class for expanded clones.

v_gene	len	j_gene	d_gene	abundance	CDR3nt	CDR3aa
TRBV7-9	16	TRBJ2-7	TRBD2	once	TGTGCCAGCACCGAGGGACTAGCGGGGGGGAGGCACGAGCAGTACTTC	CASTEGLAGGRHEQYF
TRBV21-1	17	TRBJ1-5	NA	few	TGTGCCAGCAGATCAACGGTACAGGGGCTTCCTAATCAGCCCCAGCATTTT	CASRSTVQGLPNQPQHF
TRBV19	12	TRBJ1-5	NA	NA	TGTGCCAGTAACCAGTACAATCAGCCCCAGCATTTT	CASNQYNQPQHF
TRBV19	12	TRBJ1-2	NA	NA	TGTGCCAGTAGTATGTCGTCGTCTGGCTACACCTTC	CASSMSSSGYTF
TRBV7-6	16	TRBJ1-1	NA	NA	TGTGCCAGCAGCTCCCAACAGGGAGAGGGGCGAGCTGAAGCTTTCTTT	CASSSQQGEGRAEAFF
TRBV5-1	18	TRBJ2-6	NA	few	TGCGCCAGCACCGCTTCTGGCACAATCACATCCGGGGCCAACGTCCTGACTTTC	CASTASGTITSGANVLTF
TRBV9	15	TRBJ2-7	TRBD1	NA	TGTGCCAGCAGCGCATCCGGGACAGGGAGGAGGGAGCAGTACTTC	CASSASGTGRREQYF
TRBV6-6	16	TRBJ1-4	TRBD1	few	TGTGCCAGCAGTAACGACAGGGCTGCAACTAATGAAAAACTGTTTTTT	CASSNDRAATNEKLFF
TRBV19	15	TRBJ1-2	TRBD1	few	TGTGCCAGTAGTTCCCAAGACAGGGCTGTCTATGGCTACACCTTC	CASSSQDRAVYGYTF
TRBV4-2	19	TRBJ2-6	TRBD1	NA	TGTGCCAGCAGCCAAGAATCGGGACAGGGGAAAGCTGGGGCCAACGTCCTGACTTTC	CASSQESGQGKAGANVLTF
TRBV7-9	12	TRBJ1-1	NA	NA	TGTGCCAGCAGCTTAGAACAGGGTAGAGCTTTCTTT	CASSLEQGRAFF
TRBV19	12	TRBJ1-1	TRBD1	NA	TGTGCCAGTAGTAGGAACAGGGGAGAAGCTTTCTTT	CASSRNRGEAFF
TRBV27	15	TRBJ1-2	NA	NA	TGTGCCAGCAGTCTATACAAAAGGGGAAACTATGGCTACACCTTC	CASSLYKRGNYGYTF
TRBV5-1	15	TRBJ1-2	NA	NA	TGCGCCAGCCGCCTTGGACAGCCTGATAACTATGGCTACACCTTC	CASRLGQPDNYGYTF
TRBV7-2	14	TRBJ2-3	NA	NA	TGTGCCAGCAGCCCCGGGACTTACTCAGATACGCAGTATTTT	CASSPGTYSDTQYF
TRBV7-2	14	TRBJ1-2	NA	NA	TGTGCCAGCAGCCAGTCCGCCCCTAACTATGGCTACACCTTC	CASSQSAPNYGYTF
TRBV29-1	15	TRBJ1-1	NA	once	TGCAGCGTTGTCGGGACACCCCTAGCGAACACTGAAGCTTTCTTT	CSVVGTPLANTEAFF
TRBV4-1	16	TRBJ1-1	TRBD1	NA	TGCGCCAGCAGCCGCGGGACAGGGGGCCTTAACACTGAAGCTTTCTTT	CASSRGTGGLNTEAFF
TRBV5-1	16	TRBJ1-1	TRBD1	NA	TGCGCCAGCAGGGACCCGGGACAGGGAAGTGACACTGAAGCTTTCTTT	CASRDPGQGSDTEAFF
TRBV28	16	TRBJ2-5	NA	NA	TGTGCCAGCAGCTCGGGGGAGGGACACCGTCGAGAGACCCAGTACTTC	CASSSGEGHRRETQYF
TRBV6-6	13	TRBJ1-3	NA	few	TGTGCCAGCAGTTCAGGGGCTGGAAACACCATATATTTT	CASSSGAGNTIYF
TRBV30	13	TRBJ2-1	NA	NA	TGTGCCTGGAAACAGAACCTCTACAATGAGCAGTTCTTC	CAWKQNLYNEQFF
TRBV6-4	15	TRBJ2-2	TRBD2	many	TGTGCCAGCAGTCCCTCTAGCGGGAGCACCGGGGAGCTGTTTTTT	CASSPSSGSTGELFF
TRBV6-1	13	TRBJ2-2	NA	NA	TGTGCCAGCAGTGGACTAGGTTACGGGGAGCTGTTTTTT	CASSGLGYGELFF
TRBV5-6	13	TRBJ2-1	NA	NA	TGTGCCAGCAGCTTGGTACGGAGCAATGAGCAGTTCTTC	CASSLVRSNEQFF
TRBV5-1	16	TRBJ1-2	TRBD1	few	TGCGCCAGCAGCTTGGAGGGACAGGGGCCAAACTATGGCTACACCTTC	CASSLEGQGPNYGYTF
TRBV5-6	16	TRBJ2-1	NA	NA	TGTGCCAGCAGCTCCCCTTCTCGGACTGGATACAATGAGCAGTTCTTC	CASSSPSRTGYNEQFF
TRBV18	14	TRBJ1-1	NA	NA	TGTGCCAGCTCACCGGCCGCGGTGAACACTGAAGCTTTCTTT	CASSPAAVNTEAFF